A single sample gave rise to the 27 T cell receptor beta chains below, sequenced in a study of blood T cell repertoires in COVID-19. Sequenced by immunoSEQ multiplex PCR; TCRdb stores in-frame clones only, minus some. The sample holds around 260,000 clones, around 87% seen once. Sequences were obtained from peripheral blood. These receptors were collected from a woman between 40 and 55 years old who had recovered from COVID-19.

The chain links TRBV7-9 to TRBJ1-4; 9 positions match TRBD1. CDR3 length: 15 residues. Germline CDR1 is SEHNR and CDR2 is FQNEAQ (reference sequence). V shed 10 bases and J 11 bases; nucleotides not matched to a gene: 17. The CDR3 protein is CAIGRDRASFDKLFF. The CDR3 DNA sequence: TGTGCCATCGGCCGGGACAGGGCTTCGTTTGACAAACTGTTTTTT.

The chain is built from TRBV30 and TRBJ1-2; 9 nucleotides line up with TRBD1. The junction had 12 bases not matched to a gene; V was cut back by 3 bases and J by 7 bases. The CDR3 is 15 amino acids. Germline V lookup: CDR1 GTSNPN, CDR2 SVGIG (reference sequence). The CDR3 nucleotides read TGTGCCTGGAGGGTATGGGACAGGGCCCGAGGTGGCTACACCTTC. Protein product: CAWRVWDRARGGYTF.

The chain links TRBV9 to TRBJ2-1, with 9 nucleotides matching TRBD1. V lost 0 bases, J lost 3 bases, and 4 bases stayed unmatched. The CDR3 contains 16 residues. Germline V lookup: CDR1 SGDLS, CDR2 YYNGEE. Written as DNA, the CDR3 is TGTGCCAGCAGCGTAGGCGGACAGGGGAACTACAATGAGCAGTTCTTC. Protein: CASSVGGQGNYNEQFF.

The rearrangement uses TRBV24-1 and TRBJ2-5, with 9 bases aligning to TRBD1. Germline CDR1 reads KGHDR; CDR2 reads SFDVKD. J was trimmed by 1 base and V by 4 bases; bases with no gene match: 3. The CDR3 sequence is 15 residues long. CDR3 region: CATSEGTGIQETQYF. The CDR3 DNA is TGTGCCACCAGTGAGGGGACAGGGATCCAAGAGACCCAGTACTTC.

This chain connects TRBV29-1 to TRBJ2-1, with D perhaps TRBD2 (6 bases). CDR3 size: 14 residues. The germline V and J ends were trimmed by 7 bases and 4 bases, with 17 bases remaining between them. Per the germline V gene, CDR1 is SQVTM and CDR2 is ANQGSEA. The CDR3 here is CSGTRDFSYNEQFF. The CDR3 DNA reads as TGCAGCGGTACCCGGGACTTTTCTTACAATGAGCAGTTCTTC.

The chain employs TRBV7-2 and TRBJ2-3; no definite D call. V dropped 5 bases and J dropped 4 bases, with 13 bases sitting between them. This CDR3 is 14 amino acids long. Germline V gene lookup returns CDR1 SGHTA and CDR2 FQGNSA. The CDR3 DNA is TGTGCCAGCAGCCCCGTGACATTTTCAGATACGCAGTATTTT. Amino acids: CASSPVTFSDTQYF.

The chain recombines TRBV3-1 (or the pseudogene TRBV3-2) with TRBJ2-7, with 8 bases aligning to TRBD2. CDR3 length equals 14 residues. Germline V gene sequence: CDR1 LGHDT, CDR2 YNNKEL (reference sequence). V dropped 4 bases and J dropped 0; count of bases not matched to a gene: 2. The CDR3 nucleotides read TGTGCCAGCAGCCCGGGGGGGAGCTCCTACGAGCAGTACTTC. Translation: CASSPGGSSYEQYF.

The chain combines TRBV30 with TRBJ2-7, with 13 bases identical to TRBD2. Germline values: CDR1 GTSNPN, CDR2 SVGIG (reference sequence). This CDR3 region has 17 residues. V shed 1 base and J 0 bases; nucleotides not matched to a gene: 6. CDR3 nucleotides: TGTGCCTGGAGTGGGACTAGCGGGGGCCCGAGCTCCTACGAGCAGTACTTC. Translated, it gives CAWSGTSGGPSSYEQYF.

This clone was seen once. The chain has TRBV5-1 and TRBJ2-5; tentative D call: TRBD1 (5 bases). Germline V CDR1 and CDR2: SGHRS, YFSETQ. The ends were cut back, 2 bases at V and 5 bases at J, with 16 bases in the middle. CDR3 length: 15 amino acids. CDR3 nucleotide sequence: TGCGCCAGCAGCTTAATGAGTCAGGGCGCGGAGACCCAGTACTTC. Translated, it gives CASSLMSQGAETQYF.

V gene TRBV6-1 combines with J gene TRBJ1-1; TRBD1 is a possible D gene (6 bases). Trimming cost V 4 bases and J 1 base, with 19 bases left between them. The germline gives CDR1 MNHNS, CDR2 SASEGT. This CDR3 is 17 amino acids long. CDR3 protein: CASSGGGKGHQNTEAFF. DNA for the CDR3: TGTGCCAGCAGTGGGGGGGGGAAGGGACATCAGAACACTGAAGCTTTCTTT.

The count of this clone is one. This chain joins TRBV5-1 and TRBJ2-5; TRBD1 matches at 8 bases. Germline assignment: CDR1 SGHRS and CDR2 YFSETQ. V was clipped by 0 bases and J by 5 bases; unmatched bases: 6. The CDR3 consists of 15 residues. The chain's CDR3 is CASSLGSGGWETQYF. In nucleotides, the CDR3 is TGCGCCAGCAGCTTGGGATCAGGGGGCTGGGAGACCCAGTACTTC.

The CDR3 reads CASSQGGTEAFF. The CDR3 DNA reads TGTGCCAGCAGCCAAGGCGGAACTGAAGCTTTCTTT. The genes are TRBV14 and TRBJ1-1, with no clear D. CDR3 length equals 12 residues. Per the germline V gene, CDR1 is SGHDN and CDR2 is FVKESK. Trimming cost V 1 base and J 5 bases, with 5 bases left between them.

V is TRBV30 and J is TRBJ2-3; D possibly corresponds to TRBD1 (5 bases). Trimming shortened V by 0 bases and J by 4 bases, and 14 bases separated the two germline ends. Germline CDR1 and CDR2: GTSNPN and SVGIG (reference sequence). The CDR3 length is 15 residues. The CDR3 DNA reads as TGTGCCTGGAGTGTACGAAGGGGCGCCGCAGATACGCAGTATTTT. Its protein product is CAWSVRRGAADTQYF.

This clone was seen a few times. V usage is TRBV4-3 and J usage is TRBJ1-1; D ambiguous. Germline V gene sequence: CDR1 LGHNA, CDR2 YSLEER. The CDR3 consists of 14 residues. V lost 1 base, J lost 1 base, and 7 bases lay in between. This chain's CDR3 is CASSQATENTEAFF. Written as DNA, the CDR3 is TGCGCCAGCAGCCAAGCAACAGAGAACACTGAAGCTTTCTTT.

J is TRBJ2-3 and V is TRBV12-5, with 8 bases aligning to TRBD1. CDR1 LGHNT and CDR2 FRNRAP come from the germline V gene. Unmatched junction bases numbered 27, after V lost 0 bases and J lost 1 base. The CDR3 loop spans 24 amino acids. The CDR3 is CASGLVLSDYWRQGPGEGTDTQYF. The CDR3 DNA is TGTGCTAGTGGTTTGGTACTGAGCGACTATTGGAGACAGGGGCCAGGAGAAGGCACAGATACGCAGTATTTT. Full variable domain (outside the CDR3, taken from reference TRBV12-5 and TRBJ2-3): DARVTQTPRHKVTEMGQEVTMRCQPILGHNTVFWYRQTMMQGLELLAYFRNRAPLDDSGMPKDRFSAEMPDATLATLKIQPSEPRDSAVYFCASGLVLSDYWRQGPGEGTDTQYFGPGTRLTVL.

Only one count was recorded for this clone. This rearrangement joins TRBV7-2 to TRBJ1-6; D ambiguous. Germline values: CDR1 SGHTA, CDR2 FQGNSA. V lost 2 bases, J lost 8 bases, and 19 bases lay in between. The CDR3 runs to 17 residues. This CDR3 is CASSLLPPGPGDSPLHF. Here the CDR3 DNA reads TGTGCCAGCAGCTTACTGCCTCCGGGCCCCGGGGATTCACCCCTCCACTTT.

The chain is built from TRBV5-6 and TRBJ2-1; TRBD1 matches at 9 bases. The length of the CDR3 is 16 residues. Germline trimming cut 4 bases from V and 4 bases from J; bases unmatched to any gene: 9. Germline loops: CDR1 SGHDT, CDR2 YYEEEE. Written as DNA, the CDR3 is TGTGCCAGCAGCACCGACAGGGGGTCCCGTTACAATGAGCAGTTCTTC. Translation: CASSTDRGSRYNEQFF.

This clone was seen only once. The chain employs TRBV6-5 and TRBJ2-1; 8 bases match TRBD2. The CDR3 covers 15 residues. Unmatched junction bases numbered 9, after V lost 7 bases and J lost 4 bases. Germline V CDR1 and CDR2: MNHEY, SVGAGI. The CDR3 protein is CASIPTSAPYNEQFF. Here the CDR3 DNA reads TGTGCCAGCATCCCGACTAGCGCACCATACAATGAGCAGTTCTTC.

The chain carries TRBV3-1 (or the pseudogene TRBV3-2) and TRBJ1-4, with D possibly TRBD1 on 5 matching bases. Germline CDR1 LGHDT, CDR2 YNNKEL (reference sequence). V dropped 3 bases and J dropped 13 bases, with 12 bases sitting between them. The CDR3 runs to 12 residues. CDR3 bases: TGTGCCAGCAGCCACGCGGGGGTGGGACTGTTTTTT. Residues: CASSHAGVGLFF.

The rearrangement uses TRBV27 and TRBJ1-1; D might be TRBD1 (6 bases). V dropped 0 bases and J dropped 7 bases, with 12 bases sitting between them. The germline V gene has CDR1 MNHEY and CDR2 SMNVEV (reference sequence). The CDR3 extends over 14 amino acids. The CDR3 region is CASSLSGGGVEAFF. The CDR3 DNA reads as TGTGCCAGCAGTTTATCAGGGGGAGGGGTTGAAGCTTTCTTT.

This clone appeared a single time. V is TRBV30 and J is TRBJ1-2; a possible D gene is TRBD1 (6 bases). Germline V CDR1 and CDR2: GTSNPN, SVGIG (reference sequence). The CDR3 runs to 11 residues. Trimming took off 5 bases at V and 8 bases at J, with 12 bases between the two ends. The CDR3 region has the DNA TGTGCCTGGTTCAGGGGAACAGGCTACACCTTC. Encoded protein: CAWFRGTGYTF.

The rearrangement joins TRBV19 to TRBJ2-5, with 9 bases aligning to TRBD1. Germline V gene data show CDR1 as LNHDA and CDR2 as SQIVND (reference sequence). The CDR3 is made up of 13 amino acids. The V gene end was trimmed by 9 bases and the J gene end by 1 base; junction bases not matched to a gene: 3. CDR3 DNA sequence: TGTGCCAGCCGACAGGGGGGCCAAGAGACCCAGTACTTC. It yields the protein CASRQGGQETQYF.

This clone was seen a few times. The J gene is TRBJ1-2, the V gene TRBV12-5; no clear D. CDR1 and CDR2 (germline): LGHNT, FRNRAP. The CDR3 is made up of 13 amino acids. With 1 base removed from V and 8 bases from J, the gap between germline ends came to 11 bases. CDR3: CASGLEGREGYTF. CDR3 nucleotide sequence: TGTGCTAGTGGTTTGGAAGGACGGGAAGGCTACACCTTC.

V and J are TRBV5-4 and TRBJ2-4, with 9 bases lining up with TRBD1. Trimming at V came to 2 bases and at J to 6 bases, leaving 6 bases not matched to a gene. Per the germline V gene, CDR1 is SGHNT and CDR2 is YYREEE (reference sequence). The CDR3 totals 15 residues. CDR3 DNA: TGTGCCAGCAGCTTAGGGGGACAGGGCTCAAACATTCAGTACTTC. It yields the protein CASSLGGQGSNIQYF.

The chain uses TRBV2 and TRBJ1-1; D is unclear. CDR1 and CDR2 (germline): SNHLY, FYNNEI. V dropped 3 bases and J dropped 1 base, with 9 bases sitting between them. This CDR3 region has 14 residues. CDR3 nucleotides: TGTGCCAGCAGTGATGGGGAGGGGAACACTGAAGCTTTCTTT. Translated: CASSDGEGNTEAFF.

The chain joins TRBV9 to TRBJ2-5; 9 positions match TRBD1. Germline CDR1 and CDR2: SGDLS and YYNGEE. The CDR3 contains 15 residues. The trim removed 4 bases at V and 5 bases at J, leaving 9 bases unmatched. In nucleotides, the CDR3 is TGTGCCAGCAGCAGACAGGGACAGGGAGGGGAGACCCAGTACTTC. Translated, it gives CASSRQGQGGETQYF.

V and J are TRBV7-6 and TRBJ2-3; 7 nucleotides agree with TRBD2. Trimming at V came to 5 bases and at J to 2 bases, leaving 10 bases not matched to a gene. CDR1 and CDR2 (germline): SGHVS, FNYEAQ. The CDR3 has 16 amino acids. The CDR3 nucleotides are TGTGCCAGCAGCGCCTCCAGCGGGGCGATCACAGATACGCAGTATTTT. Residues: CASSASSGAITDTQYF.